A selection of T cell receptor beta chains follows, all from one sample in a study of Ad26.COV2.S vaccination and SARS-CoV-2 variants. Using immunoSEQ multiplex PCR, the repertoire was profiled, and TCRdb retains in-frame clones only, with some absent. Altogether about 180,000 clones are present, roughly nine tenths being singletons, with the ten largest covering more than 4.5%. Sequenced material: peripheral blood, taken after recovery from COVID-19. These receptors were obtained from a human donor who had recovered from COVID-19. CDR3s include the opening cysteine and the closing phenylalanine or tryptophan. D genes are given only for firm matches. A clone size is listed for some rows: how often the clone was seen (once, few, many), or a class if it is expanded.

j_gene	d_gene	v_gene	abundance	CDR3nt	CDR3aa
TRBJ1-6	-	TRBV19	-	TGTGCCAGTAGCCTCTCGGCAGGTGAAGATTCACCCCTCCACTTT	CASSLSAGEDSPLHF
TRBJ2-1	-	TRBV10-2	-	TGCGCCAGCAGTGTGGGTGAGTTTGGAGAGCAGTTCTTC	CASSVGEFGEQFF
TRBJ2-5	-	TRBV28	-	TGTGCCAGCAGTTTTAAAGGAGGGCACGAGACCCAGTACTTC	CASSFKGGHETQYF
TRBJ1-3	-	TRBV7-9	-	TGTGCCAGCAGCTTAGGATACTCTGGAAACACCATATATTTT	CASSLGYSGNTIYF
TRBJ1-4	-	TRBV10-3	-	TGTGCCATCAGTGAGAGGGGGGGGCTGAGTGAAAAACTGTTTTTT	CAISERGGLSEKLFF
TRBJ2-7	TRBD1	TRBV5-1	-	TGCGCCAGCAGCGGGACAGGGGCGGGCTACGAGCAGTACTTC	CASSGTGAGYEQYF
TRBJ1-5	TRBD1	TRBV19	-	TGTGCCAGTAGTATGGGACAGTTTTATAGCAATCAGCCCCAGCATTTT	CASSMGQFYSNQPQHF
TRBJ2-2	-	TRBV24-1	-	TGTGCCACCAGTGACACCCCGGACAGACGAACCGGGGAGCTGTTTTTT	CATSDTPDRRTGELFF
TRBJ2-5	-	TRBV7-8	-	TGTGCCAGCAGCTGGGGGGCAGGGATTACGATGGAAGAGACCCAGTACTTC	CASSWGAGITMEETQYF
TRBJ2-3	TRBD2	TRBV7-8	once	TGTGCCAGCAGCCCCTCTAGCGGGGGGGCCATTTGGGATACGCAGTATTTT	CASSPSSGGAIWDTQYF
TRBJ2-2	TRBD1	TRBV4-1	few	TGCGCCAGCAGCCAGGCCGGGACAGGGGATGACGGGGAGCTGTTTTTT	CASSQAGTGDDGELFF
TRBJ2-6	TRBD2	TRBV5-6	few	TGTGCCAGCAGCGTCGGACTAGCGGGAGTGACTGGGGCCAACGTCCTGACTTTC	CASSVGLAGVTGANVLTF
TRBJ1-2	-	TRBV25-1	-	TGTGCCAGCAGTGAACGGGGCTGGGGCTATGGCTACACCTTC	CASSERGWGYGYTF
TRBJ1-1	TRBD1	TRBV12-3/TRBV12-4	-	TGTGCCAGCAGTTACGGACAGGGGGGGGAAGCTTTCTTT	CASSYGQGGEAFF
TRBJ1-2	-	TRBV5-1	-	TGCGCCAGCAGCTTGGACCAGAATGGCTACACCTTC	CASSLDQNGYTF
TRBJ1-3	-	TRBV27	-	TGTGCCAGCAGTTTACAATATACGGCCGGAAACACCATATATTTT	CASSLQYTAGNTIYF
TRBJ1-2	-	TRBV10-2	few	TGCGCCACCCAAAGAGACGACTATGGCTACACCTTC	CATQRDDYGYTF
TRBJ2-7	-	TRBV5-1	once	TGCGCCAGCAGCTTGGGGGACTCAAACTACGAGCAGTACTTC	CASSLGDSNYEQYF
TRBJ2-3	TRBD2	TRBV5-8	-	TGTGCCAGCAGCTTGGGGACTAGCGGGGGGGCCGGAGATACGCAGTATTTT	CASSLGTSGGAGDTQYF
TRBJ2-7	TRBD1	TRBV27	-	TGTGCCAGCAGTACAGGGGGGCCCTACGAGCAGTACTTC	CASSTGGPYEQYF
TRBJ2-7	-	TRBV2	-	TGTGCCAGCAGTGAAGGTCTCCACTACGAGCAGTACTTC	CASSEGLHYEQYF
TRBJ1-5	TRBD1	TRBV28	few	TGTGCCAGCAGTTTAGCGCAGGGGGCGCGAGGCAATCAGCCCCAGCATTTT	CASSLAQGARGNQPQHF
TRBJ1-5	TRBD1	TRBV4-2	-	TGTGCCAGCAGCCAACGGACAGGGGGCTTAAGCAATCAGCCCCAGCATTTT	CASSQRTGGLSNQPQHF
TRBJ1-3	-	TRBV6-5	-	TGTGCCAGCAGTCACAGGGTTTCTGCTGGAAACACCATATATTTT	CASSHRVSAGNTIYF
TRBJ2-7	TRBD1	TRBV7-2	-	TGTGCCAGCAGCTTCCCGAGGTCGGGACAGGGTACCTACGAGCAGTACTTC	CASSFPRSGQGTYEQYF
TRBJ1-5	-	TRBV21-1	-	TGTGCCAGCAGCCAAGGGTCCCATGGGGCAGGGTCCGGTCAGCCCCAGCATTTT	CASSQGSHGAGSGQPQHF
TRBJ2-1	TRBD2	TRBV10-3	-	TGTGCCATCAGTGATGCCGGACTAGCGGGACCCAATGAGCAGTTCTTC	CAISDAGLAGPNEQFF
TRBJ2-7	-	TRBV5-1	-	TGCGCCAGCTCACCCCGGGCGCAGAACTACGAGCAGTACTTC	CASSPRAQNYEQYF
TRBJ2-1	-	TRBV9	-	TGTGCCAGCAGTCGGGACTACAATGAGCAGTTCTTC	CASSRDYNEQFF
TRBJ2-1	TRBD2	TRBV6-5	-	TGTGCCAGCACAACGGGGACTAGCGGATACAATGAGCAGTTCTTC	CASTTGTSGYNEQFF
TRBJ2-3	-	TRBV3-1/TRBV3-2	-	TGTGCCAGCAGCCCCCCGAGCACAGATACGCAGTATTTT	CASSPPSTDTQYF
TRBJ2-3	TRBD1	TRBV5-1	-	TGCGCCAGCAGCCCCGGGACAGGGAAATTATCAGATACGCAGTATTTT	CASSPGTGKLSDTQYF
TRBJ1-2	-	TRBV10-3	few	TGTGCCATCGGGCTGGCAGGGAGGTATGGCTACACCTTC	CAIGLAGRYGYTF
TRBJ2-2	TRBD1	TRBV7-8	-	TGTGCCAGCTCAGGACAGGGGGCCGGGGAGCTGTTTTTT	CASSGQGAGELFF
TRBJ2-1	TRBD1	TRBV28	-	TGTGCCAGCAGTTTTTCCGGGACAGGGGTTATGAATGAGCAGTTCTTC	CASSFSGTGVMNEQFF
TRBJ1-2	-	TRBV7-9	-	TGTGCCAGCAGCTTAGAGACAGGACACTATGGCTACACCTTC	CASSLETGHYGYTF
TRBJ2-3	-	TRBV2	-	TGTGCCAGCAGTGAAGGGGTCGGGCTAGCGAGCACAGATACGCAGTATTTT	CASSEGVGLASTDTQYF
TRBJ2-3	TRBD1	TRBV15	once	TGTGCCACCAGCAGAGAGACAGGGTCATACACAGATACGCAGTATTTT	CATSRETGSYTDTQYF
TRBJ1-4	-	TRBV19	-	TGTGCCAGTGCCATTGGGGAAAAACTGTTTTTT	CASAIGEKLFF
TRBJ2-1	-	TRBV19	-	TGTGCCAGTAGTACTCAACCTATCTCCGGTGAGCAGTTCTTC	CASSTQPISGEQFF
TRBJ1-3	-	TRBV11-2	-	TGTGCCAGCAGCTACCTTAACACCATATATTTT	CASSYLNTIYF
TRBJ2-1	-	TRBV28	-	TGTGCCAGCAGTTTGGAGGGCTATGAGCAGTTCTTC	CASSLEGYEQFF
TRBJ2-7	-	TRBV23-1	once	TGCGCCAGCAGTCCTAAGAGATGCGGGCGAAGCTCCTACGAGCAGTACTTC	CASSPKRCGRSSYEQYF
TRBJ1-2	-	TRBV9	-	TGTGCCAGCAGCCCGGAGGGATCGACTCGACCTAACTATGGCTACACCTTC	CASSPEGSTRPNYGYTF
TRBJ2-3	-	TRBV28	-	TGTGCCAGCAGTTTAAACAGTCCAGATACGCAGTATTTT	CASSLNSPDTQYF
TRBJ2-7	TRBD1	TRBV4-1	-	TGCGCCAGCAGCCGCAGGGTAGGGGGCGAGAAGTACTTC	CASSRRVGGEKYF
TRBJ2-1	-	TRBV4-1	-	TGCGCCAGCAGCCACTTTCCGAAGGGGGGTACCTACAATGAGCAGTTCTTC	CASSHFPKGGTYNEQFF